One and the same sample provided the 31 T cell receptor beta chains below, sequenced in a study of TIL therapy for anti-PD-1-resistant metastatic lung cancer. As for time point: pre-treatment sample, taken before nivolumab and TIL therapy. Sequencing used immunoSEQ v3. Assay: immunoSEQ multiplex PCR; the TCRdb copy retains only in-frame clones and omits some. The table has tens of thousands of clones, under 75% seen once. The sample here was blood, taken at baseline. These receptors were taken from a person aged 25 to 80 with non-small cell lung cancer.

This clone came up once. This chain links TRBV9 with TRBJ2-2, with D tentatively TRBD1 or TRBD2 (6 bases each). The CDR3 totals 15 residues. Trimming left V 0 bases short and J 4 bases short, with 10 bases between. Germline lookup yields CDR1 SGDLS and CDR2 YYNGEE. The CDR3 nucleotides are TGTGCCAGCAGCGTAGCCGGAGGGGGCACCGGGGAGCTGTTTTTT. Translating it yields CASSVAGGGTGELFF.

This chain links TRBV6-5 with TRBJ2-3; 7 positions agree with TRBD2. With V trimmed by 4 bases and J by 0 bases, 7 bases remained unmatched. The CDR3 extends over 16 amino acids. Germline V CDR1 and CDR2: MNHEY, SVGAGI. Written as DNA, the CDR3 is TGTGCCAGCAGTTCCCAACTAGCGTCTAGCACAGATACGCAGTATTTT. This encodes CASSSQLASSTDTQYF.

This rearrangement joins TRBV6-1 to TRBJ1-5; 8 bases fit TRBD1. CDR3 size: 16 residues. The V segment lost 2 bases and the J segment 5 bases; nucleotides outside the gene matches: 8. The V gene's germline CDR1 is MNHNS and CDR2 SASEGT. The CDR3 DNA sequence: TGTGCCAGCAGTGAACAGGCGGCAGGGGGCCATCAGCCCCAGCATTTT. Its translation is CASSEQAAGGHQPQHF.

J is TRBJ1-5 and V is TRBV19; D gene unclear. Germline CDR1 and CDR2: LNHDA and SQIVND (reference sequence). V lost 5 bases, J lost 2 bases, and 10 bases lay in between. There are 14 residues in the CDR3. The CDR3 region has the DNA TGTGCCAGTAGTTATCCTAGCGGCAATCAGCCCCAGCATTTT. It is translated as CASSYPSGNQPQHF.

This clone was seen a few times. V and J are TRBV6-5 and TRBJ1-5; D is ambiguous. Looked up from germline, CDR1 is MNHEY and CDR2 is SVGAGI. The CDR3 runs 15 residues. The V gene lost 6 bases and the J gene lost 2 bases, with 14 bases spanning the gap. As DNA, the CDR3 is TGTGCCAGCAGCCCAAGGTCTGTCGGCAATCAGCCCCAGCATTTT. Amino acids: CASSPRSVGNQPQHF.

The genes are TRBV6-6 and TRBJ1-1, with D maybe TRBD1 (5 bases). Germline-derived CDR1 and CDR2 are MNHNY and SVGAGI (reference sequence). The CDR3 length is 14 residues. V lost 2 bases and J 5 bases, leaving 12 bases between the germline ends. The CDR3 DNA sequence: TGTGCCAGCAGTTACGGCCAGGGTGGAACTGAAGCTTTCTTT. Its translation: CASSYGQGGTEAFF.

The gene calls are TRBV6-1 and TRBJ2-1, with D possibly TRBD1 on 6 matching bases. The V and J ends lost 5 bases and 8 bases respectively, with 16 bases between them. The length of the CDR3 is 14 residues. Per germline, CDR1 MNHNS and CDR2 SASEGT. DNA of the CDR3: TGTGCCAGCAGTTCGGGACACAAAAGGGATGAGCAGTTCTTC. This codes for CASSSGHKRDEQFF.

This chain joins TRBV7-3 and TRBJ2-1; 8 bases agree with TRBD2. The trim removed 3 bases at V and 1 base at J, leaving 20 bases unmatched. The CDR3 has 21 residues. Per germline, CDR1 SGHTA and CDR2 FQGTGA. Here the CDR3 reads CASSFGQKTQIAGGSYNEQFF. CDR3 DNA sequence: TGTGCCAGCAGCTTTGGGCAAAAAACCCAGATTGCGGGAGGTTCCTACAATGAGCAGTTCTTC.

J is TRBJ2-1 and V is TRBV7-9, with D hard to call. The CDR3 covers 11 residues. V was trimmed by 6 bases and J by 9 bases, leaving 9 bases between them. CDR1 and CDR2 from the germline V gene are SEHNR and FQNEAQ (reference sequence). In nucleotides, the CDR3 is TGTGCCAGCAGTCCGTTCAGTGAGCAGTTCTTC. It specifies CASSPFSEQFF.

This rearrangement joins TRBV10-3 to TRBJ2-7, with D tentatively TRBD2 (6 bases). CDR3 length equals 13 residues. Germline CDR1 reads ENHRY; CDR2 reads SYGVKD. The V end lost 6 bases, the J end lost 2 bases, and 11 bases lay between the germline ends. The CDR3 nucleotides read TGTGCCATCAGAGGGACTGGAGCCTACGAGCAGTACTTC. This translates into CAIRGTGAYEQYF.

This chain connects TRBV28 to TRBJ1-1; maybe TRBD1 (6 bases). Per germline, CDR1 MDHEN and CDR2 SYDVKM. Trimming cost V 3 bases and J 10 bases, with 9 bases left between them. The CDR3 is made up of 11 amino acids. The CDR3 loop reads CASSFRGGAFF. CDR3 DNA sequence: TGTGCCAGCAGTTTCAGGGGAGGAGCTTTCTTT. Filled out from reference TRBV28 and TRBJ1-1, the complete variable domain reads DVKVTQSSRYLVKRTGEKVFLECVQDMDHENMFWYRQDPGLGLRLIYFSYDVKMKEKGDIPEGYSVSREKKERFSLILESASTNQTSMYLCASSFRGGAFFGQGTRLTVV.

V and J are TRBV5-4 and TRBJ2-3, with D perhaps matching TRBD2 (6 bases). Germline V CDR1 and CDR2: SGHNT, YYREEE (reference sequence). The CDR3 contains 14 residues. V was shortened by 4 bases and J by 2 bases, with 11 bases between the two germline ends. CDR3 protein: CASSPRTTTDTQYF. Here the CDR3 DNA reads TGTGCCAGCAGCCCCAGGACTACCACAGATACGCAGTATTTT.

This clone has more than one count but fewer than ten. The chain couples TRBV6-6 to TRBJ1-5; D gene unclear. Between the trimmed V and J ends, which lost 3 bases and 3 bases, there was a span of 15 bases. CDR3 length: 16 amino acids. Germline V gives CDR1 MNHNY, CDR2 SVGAGI (reference sequence). The CDR3 bases are TGTGCCAGCAGTTATCGAACCATTAGGGACAATCAGCCCCAGCATTTT. Amino acids: CASSYRTIRDNQPQHF.

This sequence joins TRBV15 and TRBJ2-4; D gene unclear. Trimming took 5 bases from V and 0 from J, leaving 11 bases between them. Germline V gives CDR1 LNHNV, CDR2 YYDKDF (reference sequence). The CDR3 spans 15 residues. In DNA, the CDR3 is TGTGCCACCAGCTCGACGGATCTAGCCAAAAACATTCAGTACTTC. Encoded protein: CATSSTDLAKNIQYF. The complete variable domain, with remaining parts taken from reference TRBV15 and TRBJ2-4, reads DAMVIQNPRYQVTQFGKPVTLSCSQTLNHNVMYWYQQKSSQAPKLLFHYYDKDFNNEADTPDNFQSRRPNTSFCFLDIRSPGLGDTAMYLCATSSTDLAKNIQYFGAGTRLSVL.

The rearrangement joins TRBV7-3 to TRBJ1-1; 10 bases match TRBD1. The CDR3 is 15 amino acids. Losses at the gene ends were 5 bases for V and 5 bases for J; bases not matched to a gene: 8. Germline values: CDR1 SGHTA, CDR2 FQGTGA. The CDR3 coding sequence is TGTGCCAGCAGCCTGGGGACAGGGGACTATACTGAAGCTTTCTTT. It codes for CASSLGTGDYTEAFF.

This chain joins TRBV18 and TRBJ2-3; D ambiguous. The germline V gene encodes CDR1 KGHSH and CDR2 LQKENI. The length of the CDR3 is 15 residues. Trimming left V 0 bases short and J 2 bases short, with 9 bases between. The CDR3 DNA follows: TGTGCCAGCTCACCACCGTCGAGGAACACAGATACGCAGTATTTT. Translated: CASSPPSRNTDTQYF.

The chain employs TRBV4-2 and TRBJ2-1; 7 nucleotides line up with TRBD2. Per germline, CDR1 LGHNA and CDR2 YNFKEQ. CDR3 size: 16 residues. V shed 0 bases and J 0 bases; nucleotides not matched to a gene: 2. CDR3 sequence reads: CASSQDGGSSYNEQFF. CDR3 DNA: TGTGCCAGCAGCCAAGATGGCGGGAGCTCCTACAATGAGCAGTTCTTC.

A word on this clone: The same CDR3 can be traced to other DNA sequences in this sample. V usage is TRBV2 and J usage is TRBJ2-5, with D uncertain. Germline V gives CDR1 SNHLY, CDR2 FYNNEI. The CDR3 extends over 11 amino acids. V lost 4 bases and J 1 base, leaving 1 base between the germline ends. DNA for the CDR3: TGTGCCAGCAGTGCCCAAGAGACCCAGTACTTC. This translates into CASSAQETQYF. The whole variable domain, remainder taken from reference TRBV2 and TRBJ2-5, is EPEVTQTPSHQVTQMGQEVILRCVPISNHLYFYWYRQILGQKVEFLVSFYNNEISEKSEIFDDQFSVERPDGSNFTLKIRSTKLEDSAMYFCASSAQETQYFGPGTRLLVL.

The chain links TRBV19 to TRBJ1-5; 10 bases line up with TRBD1. CDR3 size: 15 residues. Germline V lookup: CDR1 LNHDA, CDR2 SQIVND (reference sequence). V shed 6 bases and J 6 bases; nucleotides not matched to a gene: 8. The CDR3 DNA reads TGTGCCAGTAGCCCGGACAGGGGGTTGTCTCAGCCCCAGCATTTT. The encoded protein is CASSPDRGLSQPQHF.

The CDR3 region is CASSSTGMVDEQFF. The CDR3 region has the DNA TGTGCCAGCAGCTCAACAGGTATGGTGGATGAGCAGTTCTTC. The chain has TRBV7-9 and TRBJ2-1, with D possibly matching TRBD1 (5 bases). Trimming removed 4 bases at V and 8 bases at J, with 15 bases between. Germline CDR1 is SEHNR and CDR2 is FQNEAQ (reference sequence). This CDR3 region has 14 residues.

This clone was seen a handful of times. V gene TRBV19 combines with J gene TRBJ2-1; 7 bases map to TRBD2. The CDR3 spans 11 residues. With 6 bases clipped from V and 15 bases from J, the junction kept 8 bases outside the gene matches. Germline values: CDR1 LNHDA, CDR2 SQIVND (reference sequence). CDR3 bases: TGTGCCAGTAGAAGCGGGATAGTCAGGTTCTTC. Translation gives CASRSGIVRFF.

In nucleotides, the CDR3 is TGTGCCATCAGTGGTTTGACTAGCGGGATATTTAACGGGCAGTACTTC. This encodes CAISGLTSGIFNGQYF. The chain employs TRBV10-3 and TRBJ2-7; 11 bases agree with TRBD2. CDR1 ENHRY and CDR2 SYGVKD come from the germline V gene. CDR3 length: 16 amino acids. J was trimmed by 9 bases and V by 4 bases; bases with no gene match: 14.

Here the CDR3 reads CASSRLWEAPYEQYF. In DNA, the CDR3 is TGCGCCAGCAGCCGGCTTTGGGAGGCTCCTTACGAGCAGTACTTC. This sequence joins TRBV5-1 and TRBJ2-7; D is perhaps TRBD2 (6 bases). Between the trimmed V and J ends, which lost 4 bases and 4 bases, there was a span of 18 bases. There are 15 residues in the CDR3. Germline CDR1 SGHRS, CDR2 YFSETQ.

This chain connects TRBV7-9 to TRBJ1-1, with TRBD1 as a possible D gene (6 bases). The CDR3 has 15 residues. The V gene lost 4 bases and the J gene lost 1 base, with 13 bases spanning the gap. Germline CDR1 SEHNR, CDR2 FQNEAQ (reference sequence). The CDR3 DNA reads as TGTGCCAGCAGCTCCCTCCTGACAGGGAACACTGAAGCTTTCTTT. Encoded protein: CASSSLLTGNTEAFF.

The genes are TRBV2 and TRBJ1-1, with TRBD1 matching over 7 bases. Unmatched junction bases numbered 9, after V lost 2 bases and J lost 6 bases. This CDR3 comprises 15 residues. CDR1 SNHLY and CDR2 FYNNEI come from the germline V gene. The CDR3 protein is CASSEHDRVVAEAFF. The CDR3 region has the DNA TGTGCCAGCAGTGAACACGACAGGGTAGTGGCTGAAGCTTTCTTT.

The rearrangement joins TRBV5-4 to TRBJ2-5; 13 positions agree with TRBD2. Per germline, CDR1 SGHNT and CDR2 YYREEE (reference sequence). Unmatched junction bases numbered 3, after V lost 0 bases and J lost 1 base. The CDR3 contains 17 residues. As DNA, the CDR3 is TGTGCCAGCAGCTTGGGAGGACTAGCGGGAGTCCAAGAGACCCAGTACTTC. Translating it yields CASSLGGLAGVQETQYF.

This clone was observed a single time. The rearrangement links TRBV4-2 to TRBJ2-2; 12 bases are a match to TRBD2. The CDR3 has 15 residues. Germline trimming cut 1 base from V and 6 bases from J; bases unmatched to any gene: 0. Germline CDR1 is LGHNA and CDR2 is YNFKEQ. CDR3 region: CASSQGLAGAGELFF. CDR3 bases: TGTGCCAGCAGCCAAGGACTAGCGGGGGCCGGGGAGCTGTTTTTT.

The chain couples TRBV27 to TRBJ2-2; TRBD2 matches 8 bases. J gave up 6 bases and V 1 base, and 16 bases lay outside the gene matches. The germline CDR1 and CDR2 sequences are MNHEY and SMNVEV (reference sequence). The CDR3 has 19 amino acids. The CDR3 loop is CASSLFGAGGRGFPGELFF. As DNA, the CDR3 is TGTGCCAGCAGTTTATTTGGCGCGGGAGGCCGGGGGTTCCCCGGGGAGCTGTTTTTT.

This clone was recorded a few times. The J gene is TRBJ2-7, the V gene TRBV19; 9 nucleotides align to TRBD1. CDR1 is LNHDA, CDR2 SQIVND, per germline (reference sequence). The junction had 5 bases not matched to a gene; V was cut back by 5 bases and J by 3 bases. The CDR3 length is 14 residues. This chain's CDR3 is CASSLRQGDYEQYF. CDR3 DNA: TGTGCCAGTAGTTTACGACAGGGGGACTACGAGCAGTACTTC.

The gene calls are TRBV2 and TRBJ2-5; 8 nucleotides match TRBD2. Germline V gene sequence: CDR1 SNHLY, CDR2 FYNNEI. This CDR3 contains 13 residues. V gave up 6 bases and J gave up 4 bases; unmatched junction bases: 4. The CDR3 DNA is TGTGCCAGCAGGGGACTAGTTGGAGAGACCCAGTACTTC. Translation: CASRGLVGETQYF.

This clone has more than one count but fewer than ten. The chain joins TRBV9 to TRBJ1-6, with 7 positions matching TRBD1. J gave up 9 bases and V 5 bases, and 11 bases lay outside the gene matches. Germline loops: CDR1 SGDLS, CDR2 YYNGEE. The CDR3 runs 15 residues. As DNA, the CDR3 is TGTGCCAGCAGACCACCTGGGACAGACTTTTCACCCCTCCACTTT. Encoded protein: CASRPPGTDFSPLHF.